The source of this TCR beta chain is a study of low-dose radiotherapy and immunotherapy resistance in tumors. At the level of the study: The fractionation for Cohort 1 was 0.5 Gy per fraction every 2 weeks, totaling 6.5 Gy.

The TCRs were subjected to amplification over around 19 PCR cycles employing a constant-region primer in conjunction with a V-primer adapter. TCRdb itself ran the reads through MiXCR, one entry per CDR3 protein. The sample lists approximately 52,000 distinct CDR3 sequences, roughly 33% occurring once. This clonotype has ten or more counts. The time point denotes: after trial treatment. The treatment: LDRT plus nivolumab, ipilimumab, low-dose cyclophosphamide and aspirin (RACIN trial). CDR3 size: 14 residues. Germline CDR1 and CDR2: MDHEN and SYDVKM. The V gene end was trimmed by 3 bases and the J gene end by 5 bases; junction bases not matched to a gene: 7.

The chain recombines TRBV28 with TRBJ2-7; 7 bases align to TRBD2. This receptor was taken from a male donor with rectosigmoid adenocarcinoma. The sequencing used PBMCs, collected after low-dose radiotherapy plus immunotherapy. CDR3 sequence (DNA): TGTGCCAGCAGTTTGGGGAGGGACTTTGACGAGCAGTACTTC. This codes for CASSLGRDFDEQYF.